Given below is one T cell receptor beta chain in context. A deep-level run was used for the assay. Replicate PCRs for sorted subsets used about 200 ng DNA; this equaled about 30,000 T cell genomes. Clones were sequenced by immunoSEQ multiplex PCR, and TCRdb holds only the in-frame ones, with some missing. The sample lists over 2 million clones; over 85% were seen once. CD4+ cell separation produced CD45RA+ naive and CD45RA-negative memory subsets. This specimen comes from a study of shared clonotypes between healthy human individuals. This CDR3 region has 15 residues. Germline V gene lookup returns CDR1 SGHAT and CDR2 FQNNGV. Trimming at V came to 5 bases and at J to 2 bases, leaving 6 bases not matched to a gene.

The TCR sequence derives from a man aged 18 to 30 in good health. This chain uses TRBV11-2 with TRBJ1-3, with 7 bases fitting TRBD1. Sample: naive CD4+ T cells sorted from blood. Subset in this sample: CD45RA+ positively selected. CDR3 region: CASSPLTGTGNTIYF. CDR3 sequence (DNA): TGTGCCAGCAGCCCCTTGACAGGGACTGGAAACACCATATATTTT.